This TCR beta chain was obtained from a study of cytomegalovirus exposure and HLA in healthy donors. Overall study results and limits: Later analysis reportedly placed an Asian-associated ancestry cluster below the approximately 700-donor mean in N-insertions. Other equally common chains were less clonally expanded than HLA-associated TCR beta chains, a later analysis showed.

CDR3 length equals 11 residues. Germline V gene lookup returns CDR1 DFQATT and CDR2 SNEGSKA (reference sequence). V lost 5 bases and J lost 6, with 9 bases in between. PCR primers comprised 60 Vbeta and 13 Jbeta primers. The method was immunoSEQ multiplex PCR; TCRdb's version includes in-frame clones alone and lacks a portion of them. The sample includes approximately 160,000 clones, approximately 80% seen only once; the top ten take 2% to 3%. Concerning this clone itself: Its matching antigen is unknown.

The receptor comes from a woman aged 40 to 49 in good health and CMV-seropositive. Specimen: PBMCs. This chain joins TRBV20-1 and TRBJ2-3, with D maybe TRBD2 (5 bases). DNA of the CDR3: TGCAGTGCTCCGACTAAGGATACGCAGTATTTT. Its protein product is CSAPTKDTQYF.